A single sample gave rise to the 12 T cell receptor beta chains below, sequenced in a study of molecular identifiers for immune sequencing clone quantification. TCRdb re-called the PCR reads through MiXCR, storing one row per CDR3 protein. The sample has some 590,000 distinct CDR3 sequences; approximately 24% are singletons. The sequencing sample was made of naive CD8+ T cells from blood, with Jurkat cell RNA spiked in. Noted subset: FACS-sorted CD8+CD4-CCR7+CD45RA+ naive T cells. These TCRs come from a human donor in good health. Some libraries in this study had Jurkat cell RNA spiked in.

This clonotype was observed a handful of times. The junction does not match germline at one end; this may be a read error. In nucleotides, the CDR3 is TGTACCAGCAGCCACACAGGGGCCACCGGGGAGCTGTTTTTT. Protein: CTSSHTGATGELFF. J is TRBJ2-2 and V is TRBV9; 7 bases fit TRBD1. This CDR3 contains 14 residues. Germline CDR1 is SGDLS and CDR2 is YYNGEE.

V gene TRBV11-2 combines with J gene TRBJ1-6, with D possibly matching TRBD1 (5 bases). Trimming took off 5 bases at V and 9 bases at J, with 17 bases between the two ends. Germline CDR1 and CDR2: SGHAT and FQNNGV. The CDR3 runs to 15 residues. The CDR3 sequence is CASSPGPGIGSPLHF. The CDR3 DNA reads TGTGCCAGCAGCCCGGGCCCAGGGATTGGTTCACCCCTCCACTTT.

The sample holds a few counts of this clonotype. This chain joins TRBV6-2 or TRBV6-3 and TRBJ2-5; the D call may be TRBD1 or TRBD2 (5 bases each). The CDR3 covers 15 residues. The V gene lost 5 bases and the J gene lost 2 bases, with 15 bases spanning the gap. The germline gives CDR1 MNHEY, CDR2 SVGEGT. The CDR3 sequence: CASSRQTWGQETQYF. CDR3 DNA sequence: TGTGCCAGCAGTCGGCAGACTTGGGGGCAAGAGACCCAGTACTTC.

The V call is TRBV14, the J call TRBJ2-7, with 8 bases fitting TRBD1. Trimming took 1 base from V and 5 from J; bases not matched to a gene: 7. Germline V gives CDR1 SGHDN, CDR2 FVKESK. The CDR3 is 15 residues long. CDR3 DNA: TGTGCCAGCAGCCAAGGTCAGGGGGCACTCAACGAGCAGTACTTC. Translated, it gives CASSQGQGALNEQYF.

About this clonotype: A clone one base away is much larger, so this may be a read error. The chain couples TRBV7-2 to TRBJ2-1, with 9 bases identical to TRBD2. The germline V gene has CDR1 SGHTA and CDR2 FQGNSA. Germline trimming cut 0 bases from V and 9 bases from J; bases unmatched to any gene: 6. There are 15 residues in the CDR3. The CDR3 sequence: CASSLASGSVSEQFF. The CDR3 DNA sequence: TGTGCCAGCAGCTTAGCTAGCGGGAGCGTAAGTGAGCAGTTCTTC. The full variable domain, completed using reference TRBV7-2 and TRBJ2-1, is GAGVSQSPSNKVTEKGKDVELRCDPISGHTALYWYRQSLGQGLEFLIYFQGNSAPDKSGLPSDRFSAERTGGSVSTLTIQRTQQEDSAVYLCASSLASGSVSEQFFGPGTRLTVL.

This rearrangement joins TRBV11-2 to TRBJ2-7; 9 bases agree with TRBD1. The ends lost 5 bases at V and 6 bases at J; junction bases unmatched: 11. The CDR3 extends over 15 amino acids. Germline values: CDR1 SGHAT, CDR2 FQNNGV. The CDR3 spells CASSPQDRGSIEQYF. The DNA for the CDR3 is TGTGCCAGCAGCCCCCAGGACAGGGGATCGATCGAGCAGTACTTC.

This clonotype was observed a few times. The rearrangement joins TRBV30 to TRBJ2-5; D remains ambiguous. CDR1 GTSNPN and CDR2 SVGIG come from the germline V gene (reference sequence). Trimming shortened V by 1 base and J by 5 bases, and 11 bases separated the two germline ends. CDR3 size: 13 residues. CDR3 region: CAWSEGSSETQYF. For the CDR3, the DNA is TGTGCCTGGAGTGAGGGTAGCAGCGAGACCCAGTACTTC.

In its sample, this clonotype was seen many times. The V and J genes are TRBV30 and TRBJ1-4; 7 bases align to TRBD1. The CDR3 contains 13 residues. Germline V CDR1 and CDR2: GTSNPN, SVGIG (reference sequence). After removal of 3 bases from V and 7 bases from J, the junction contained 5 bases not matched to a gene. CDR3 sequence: CAWSQGGGEKLFF. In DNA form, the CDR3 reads TGTGCCTGGAGCCAGGGGGGTGGTGAAAAACTGTTTTTT.

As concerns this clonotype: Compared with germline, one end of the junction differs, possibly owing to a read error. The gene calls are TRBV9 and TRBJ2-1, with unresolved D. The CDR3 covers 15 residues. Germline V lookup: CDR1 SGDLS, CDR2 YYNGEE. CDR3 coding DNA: TGTGCCAGCAGCGCGGCCGGGTCGAGGTACAATGAGCAATTCTTC. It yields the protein CASSAAGSRYNEQFF.

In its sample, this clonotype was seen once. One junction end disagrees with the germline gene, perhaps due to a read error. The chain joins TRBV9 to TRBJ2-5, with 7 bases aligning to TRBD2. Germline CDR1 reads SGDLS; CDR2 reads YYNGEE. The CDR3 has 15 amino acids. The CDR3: CASSVGLAVQEPQYF. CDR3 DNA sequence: TGTGCCAGCAGCGTAGGCCTAGCGGTCCAAGAGCCCCAGTACTTC.

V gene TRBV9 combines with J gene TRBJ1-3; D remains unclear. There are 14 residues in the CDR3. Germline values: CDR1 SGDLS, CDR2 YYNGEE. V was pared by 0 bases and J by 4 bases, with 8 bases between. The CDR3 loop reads CASSVASSGNTIYF. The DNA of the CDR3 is TGTGCCAGCAGCGTAGCCAGCTCCGGAAACACCATATATTTT.

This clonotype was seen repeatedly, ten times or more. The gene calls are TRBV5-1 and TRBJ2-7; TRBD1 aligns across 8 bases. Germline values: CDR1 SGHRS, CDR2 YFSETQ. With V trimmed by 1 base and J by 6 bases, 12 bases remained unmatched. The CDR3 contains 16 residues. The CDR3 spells CASSLTGGTPSAEQYF. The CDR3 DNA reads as TGCGCCAGCAGCTTGACAGGGGGGACTCCTTCTGCCGAGCAGTACTTC.